Listed here are 29 T cell receptor beta chains from one sample, sequenced in a study of CD8+ T cells in alopecia areata. Following extraction, RNA underwent reverse transcription to cDNA, which served as the sequencing template. The data were produced by immunoSEQ multiplex PCR, yet TCRdb's version contains in-frame clones alone and is incomplete. The sample carries 150,000 to 200,000 clones, 67% recorded once. The material was CD8+ T cells sorted from blood, obtained at week 0. These receptors came from a human donor with alopecia areata.

This rearrangement joins TRBV5-1 to TRBJ2-7; tentative D call: TRBD1 (6 bases). There are 17 residues in the CDR3. V was pared by 0 bases and J by 2 bases, with 18 bases between. Germline loops: CDR1 SGHRS, CDR2 YFSETQ. CDR3 region: CASSLEGVPYSPYEQYF. CDR3 coding DNA: TGCGCCAGCAGCTTGGAGGGGGTCCCCTACTCCCCCTACGAGCAGTACTTC. Drawing the rest from reference TRBV5-1 and TRBJ2-7, the complete variable domain is KAGVTQTPRYLIKTRGQQVTLSCSPISGHRSVSWYQQTPGQGLQFLFEYFSETQRNKGNFPGRFSGRQFSNSRSEMNVSTLELGDSALYLCASSLEGVPYSPYEQYFGPGTRLTVT.

This clone was detected a few times. V is TRBV21-1 and J is TRBJ1-4. TRBV21-1 is termed a pseudogene. The length of the CDR3 is 17 residues. The CDR3 protein is CASSTKRTDATNEKLFF. Written as DNA, the CDR3 is TGTGCCAGCAGCACAAAAAGGACGGACGCAACTAATGAAAAACTGTTTTTT.

This CDR3 is CASRGSRTEAFF. The CDR3 DNA is TGCGCCAGCAGGGGCAGTCGTACTGAAGCTTTCTTT. The genes are TRBV4-1 and TRBJ1-1; D gene ambiguous. Germline-derived CDR1 and CDR2 are MGHRA and YSYEKL. V lost 6 bases and J lost 5, with 10 bases in between. This CDR3 has 12 amino acids.

V and J are TRBV30 and TRBJ2-1, with 7 bases aligning to TRBD1. Germline-derived CDR1 and CDR2 are GTSNPN and SVGIG (reference sequence). The CDR3 contains 17 residues. V lost 4 bases to trimming and J lost 0 bases; unmatched junction nucleotides: 12. CDR3 protein: CAWNGLGGQSSYNEQFF. In nucleotides, the CDR3 is TGTGCCTGGAATGGTCTTGGGGGACAGAGCTCCTACAATGAGCAGTTCTTC.

This clone was picked up a small number of times. The chain employs TRBV7-9 and TRBJ2-1; D is perhaps TRBD1 (7 bases). This CDR3 spans 17 amino acids. The V gene lost 6 bases and the J gene lost 5 bases, with 23 bases spanning the gap. Germline CDR1 is SEHNR and CDR2 is FQNEAQ (reference sequence). CDR3 in DNA: TGTGCCAGCAGATCCCCCAGGGGGGCATACCTAGACAATGAGCAGTTCTTC. Translating it yields CASRSPRGAYLDNEQFF.

The gene calls are TRBV2 and TRBJ1-2, with TRBD1 as a possible D gene (5 bases). The ends were cut back, 8 bases at V and 7 bases at J, with 26 bases in the middle. Per the germline V gene, CDR1 is SNHLY and CDR2 is FYNNEI. CDR3 length: 16 residues. CDR3 loop: CASVKDNGRQPCGYTF. DNA of the CDR3: TGTGCCAGCGTAAAGGACAATGGACGTCAACCGTGTGGCTACACCTTC.

The chain combines TRBV5-1 with TRBJ2-7, with D possibly matching TRBD2 (6 bases). CDR3 length: 15 amino acids. Germline assignment: CDR1 SGHRS and CDR2 YFSETQ. Between the trimmed V and J ends, which lost 4 bases and 1 base, there was a span of 15 bases. CDR3 protein: CASSPSGPASYEQYF. CDR3 in DNA: TGCGCCAGCAGCCCAAGCGGGCCAGCTTCCTACGAGCAGTACTTC.

The J gene is TRBJ2-5, the V gene TRBV29-1; 8 bases are shared with TRBD2. Losses at the gene ends were 6 bases for V and 8 bases for J; bases not matched to a gene: 11. Germline V gene data show CDR1 as SQVTM and CDR2 as ANQGSEA. CDR3 length equals 13 residues. CDR3 coding DNA: TGCAGCGTGGGAAGCGGGAGTTTGTTCACCCAGTACTTC. Translation gives CSVGSGSLFTQYF.

The chain combines TRBV2 with TRBJ2-5, with D perhaps matching TRBD1 (6 bases). There are 15 residues in the CDR3. Germline loops: CDR1 SNHLY, CDR2 FYNNEI. The V end was cut by 2 bases, the J end by 5 bases, with 15 bases between. CDR3 sequence (DNA): TGTGCCAGCAGTGAACTCGGGTCAGGGGTCGAGACCCAGTACTTC. Amino acids: CASSELGSGVETQYF. Complete variable domain (other parts from reference TRBV2 and TRBJ2-5): EPEVTQTPSHQVTQMGQEVILRCVPISNHLYFYWYRQILGQKVEFLVSFYNNEISEKSEIFDDQFSVERPDGSNFTLKIRSTKLEDSAMYFCASSELGSGVETQYFGPGTRLLVL.

The chain combines TRBV10-2 with TRBJ2-3; no clear D gene. The CDR3 extends over 13 amino acids. Germline V gene sequence: CDR1 WSHSY, CDR2 SAAADI. V lost 3 bases and J lost 2, with 6 bases in between. CDR3: CASSEVITDTQYF. In nucleotides, the CDR3 is TGCGCCAGCAGTGAAGTCATCACAGATACGCAGTATTTT.

Only a few counts were recorded for this clone. The rearrangement joins TRBV11-3 to TRBJ2-1; D perhaps matches TRBD1 (6 bases). CDR3 length: 15 amino acids. V was clipped by 4 bases and J by 0 bases, with 10 bases between them. Germline CDR1 is SGHNT and CDR2 is YENEEA. The CDR3 loop is CASSYRESSYNEQFF. CDR3 DNA: TGTGCCAGCAGCTACAGGGAGAGCTCCTACAATGAGCAGTTCTTC.

This clone occurred a few times. The chain couples TRBV6-4 to TRBJ2-1; no clear D. Germline assignment: CDR1 MRHNA and CDR2 SNTAGT. The CDR3 extends over 14 amino acids. The germline V and J ends were trimmed by 3 bases and 8 bases, with 14 bases remaining between them. CDR3 sequence: CASSEGPKVDEQFF. Here the CDR3 DNA reads TGTGCCAGCAGTGAGGGTCCCAAGGTGGATGAGCAGTTCTTC.

The gene calls are TRBV5-1 and TRBJ2-3; TRBD1 agrees at 7 bases. The CDR3 extends over 15 amino acids. Germline values: CDR1 SGHRS, CDR2 YFSETQ. With V trimmed by 0 bases and J by 2 bases, 3 bases remained unmatched. The CDR3 sequence: CASSLEGANTDTQYF. The CDR3, as DNA: TGCGCCAGCAGCTTGGAGGGGGCCAACACAGATACGCAGTATTTT.

The genes are TRBV5-6 and TRBJ2-1; TRBD2 is a possible D gene (6 bases). Germline V gene data show CDR1 as SGHDT and CDR2 as YYEEEE. The CDR3 length is 18 residues. V shed 4 bases and J shed 6 bases, with 26 bases lying between them. In nucleotides, the CDR3 is TGTGCCAGCAGCCTGGAGGAGGGTGGGACTTACAACGCCAATGAGCAGTTCTTC. This gives the protein CASSLEEGGTYNANEQFF. Using reference TRBV5-6 and TRBJ2-1 for the parts outside the CDR3, the full variable domain is DAGVTQSPTHLIKTRGQQVTLRCSPKSGHDTVSWYQQALGQGPQFIFQYYEEEERQRGNFPDRFSGHQFPNYSSELNVNALLLGDSALYLCASSLEEGGTYNANEQFFGPGTRLTVL.

CDR3 sequence: CASSQDWTGGSGKPQHF. The CDR3 bases are TGCGCCAGCAGCCAAGATTGGACAGGGGGCTCTGGTAAGCCCCAGCATTTT. The J gene is TRBJ1-5, the V gene TRBV4-1; 11 nucleotides line up with TRBD1. With 0 bases clipped from V and 8 bases from J, the junction kept 9 bases outside the gene matches. This CDR3 contains 17 residues. Germline CDR1 is MGHRA and CDR2 is YSYEKL.

The rearrangement joins TRBV20-1 to TRBJ2-3, with D perhaps matching TRBD1 or TRBD2 (5 bases each). The CDR3 spans 10 residues. Trimming stripped 6 bases from V and 8 bases from J, with 9 bases between. Germline-derived CDR1 and CDR2 are DFQATT and SNEGSKA (reference sequence). CDR3 sequence: CSAGVGTQYF. The CDR3, as DNA: TGCAGTGCGGGGGTTGGTACGCAGTATTTT.

The rearrangement links TRBV2 to TRBJ1-1; no clear D. In germline, CDR1 is SNHLY, CDR2 FYNNEI. V lost 8 bases and J lost 9, with 13 bases in between. CDR3 size: 11 residues. The CDR3 coding sequence is TGTGCCAGCCGGACCCCTTTACAAGCTTTCTTT. Its translation is CASRTPLQAFF.

V usage is TRBV25-1 and J usage is TRBJ1-4; D might be TRBD1 (5 bases). Germline V gives CDR1 MGHDK, CDR2 SYGVNS. The V end was cut by 1 base, the J end by 8 bases, with 8 bases between. This CDR3 spans 13 amino acids. CDR3 amino acids: CASSELQEEKLFF. CDR3 bases: TGTGCCAGCAGTGAATTACAGGAAGAAAAACTGTTTTTT.

For this clone: Other DNA sequences within the sample encode an identical CDR3. The chain uses TRBV30 and TRBJ2-3; TRBD1 matches 9 bases. Germline lookup yields CDR1 GTSNPN and CDR2 SVGIG (reference sequence). The ends lost 2 bases at V and 4 bases at J; junction bases unmatched: 7. CDR3 length equals 15 residues. The chain's CDR3 is CAWSTQGALADTQYF. In DNA, the CDR3 is TGTGCCTGGAGTACACAGGGGGCGCTTGCAGATACGCAGTATTTT.

The CDR3 spells CASSYSGTANEAFF. CDR3 bases: TGTGCCAGCAGTTACTCTGGGACAGCCAATGAAGCTTTCTTT. V usage is TRBV6-5 and J usage is TRBJ1-1; 7 nucleotides line up with TRBD1. With 0 bases clipped from V and 7 bases from J, the junction kept 5 bases outside the gene matches. CDR1 and CDR2 (germline): MNHEY, SVGAGI. The CDR3 length is 14 residues.

The V call is TRBV25-1, the J call TRBJ2-7; D remains unclear. CDR3 length equals 13 residues. V lost 1 base and J lost 4, with 8 bases in between. Germline V gives CDR1 MGHDK, CDR2 SYGVNS. CDR3 loop: CASSEFEQYEQYF. For the CDR3, the DNA is TGTGCCAGCAGTGAATTCGAGCAATACGAGCAGTACTTC.

This clone was seen a few times. The chain links TRBV5-1 to TRBJ2-3; D is ambiguous. The CDR3 contains 18 residues. Per germline, CDR1 SGHRS and CDR2 YFSETQ. V lost 0 bases, J lost 1 base, and 18 bases lay in between. As DNA, the CDR3 is TGCGCCAGCAGCTTGGCAACAGCTTGGGCCTTTGGCACAGATACGCAGTATTTT. Translating it yields CASSLATAWAFGTDTQYF.

This clone came up a few times. The chain has TRBV4-2 and TRBJ2-1; TRBD2 matches 9 bases. In germline, CDR1 is LGHNA, CDR2 YNFKEQ. The CDR3 extends over 15 amino acids. V lost 1 base and J lost 6; bases outside the gene matches: 4. The CDR3 DNA reads as TGTGCCAGCAGCCAAGGCCTAGCGGGGATCAATGAGCAGTTCTTC. It specifies CASSQGLAGINEQFF.

The rearrangement joins TRBV27 to TRBJ2-3; no clear D. The germline V gene encodes CDR1 MNHEY and CDR2 SMNVEV (reference sequence). There are 15 residues in the CDR3. V was clipped by 2 bases and J by 6 bases, with 15 bases between them. The CDR3 protein is CASSLTQGFGDTQYF. The CDR3 DNA reads as TGTGCCAGCAGTTTAACACAAGGGTTCGGGGATACGCAGTATTTT.

The chain is built from TRBV12-5 and TRBJ1-6, with D tentatively TRBD1 (5 bases). The CDR3 is 14 amino acids. The V end lost 6 bases, the J end lost 6 bases, and 12 bases lay between the germline ends. Germline loops: CDR1 LGHNT, CDR2 FRNRAP. CDR3 in amino acids: CASGTGTINSPLHF. Written as DNA, the CDR3 is TGTGCTAGTGGAACCGGGACTATTAATTCACCCCTCCACTTT.

This chain links TRBV29-1 with TRBJ1-2, with D possibly being TRBD1 (5 bases). CDR3 length: 16 amino acids. Trimming pared 7 bases from V and 2 bases from J, leaving 23 bases between. CDR1 and CDR2 (germline): SQVTM, ANQGSEA. The CDR3 DNA reads TGCAGCGCCGGGCGGCAGGGAGAGTATGCGAACTATGGCTACACCTTC. Its protein is CSAGRQGEYANYGYTF.

The chain carries TRBV27 and TRBJ2-1, with TRBD2 matching 8 bases. The CDR3 spans 14 residues. With V trimmed by 6 bases and J by 3 bases, 4 bases remained unmatched. Germline V gene data show CDR1 as MNHEY and CDR2 as SMNVEV (reference sequence). The CDR3 here is CASSPSGGYNEQFF. The CDR3 DNA sequence: TGTGCCAGCAGCCCCAGCGGGGGCTACAATGAGCAGTTCTTC.

This clone was seen a single time. The chain combines TRBV5-6 with TRBJ1-2; possible D gene TRBD1, 5 bases. The CDR3 covers 15 residues. Trimming stripped 0 bases from V and 6 bases from J, with 15 bases between. Per germline, CDR1 SGHDT and CDR2 YYEEEE. This CDR3 is CASSLGDGGTDGYTF. For the CDR3, the DNA is TGTGCCAGCAGCTTGGGGGACGGGGGGACCGATGGCTACACCTTC.

The chain combines TRBV5-6 with TRBJ1-1; D possibly corresponds to TRBD1 (6 bases). V shed 3 bases and J shed 3 bases, with 12 bases lying between them. The CDR3 spans 14 residues. Germline loops: CDR1 SGHDT, CDR2 YYEEEE. CDR3 coding DNA: TGTGCCAGCAGCTACGGCAGGGGATACACTGAAGCTTTCTTT. It encodes CASSYGRGYTEAFF.